This TCR beta chain was captured in a study of shared clonotypes between healthy human individuals. TCRdb keeps only in-frame clones here, not all; method: immunoSEQ multiplex PCR. Of roughly 500,000 clones detected, roughly 80% appear once; the ten largest clones hold roughly 12%. V was pared by 2 bases and J by 2 bases, with 19 bases between. The germline V gene has CDR1 MDHEN and CDR2 SYDVKM. The CDR3 has 17 amino acids. Source material: PBMCs. The receptor's source is a woman aged 40 to 49 in good health. Some clones in this sample may be carry-over from other donors' samples. The chain carries TRBV28 and TRBJ2-7, with D tentatively TRBD2 (5 bases). CDR3 region: CASSLNPRGGSTYEQYF. The CDR3, as DNA: TGTGCCAGCAGTTTAAACCCACGTGGTGGGAGCACCTACGAGCAGTACTTC.